Below are 29 T cell receptor beta chains sequenced from a single sample in a study of cytomegalovirus exposure and HLA in healthy donors. PCR used 60 Vbeta primers and 13 Jbeta primers. Sequencing used immunoSEQ multiplex PCR; TCRdb keeps in-frame clones, though not all of them. The table lists roughly 240,000 clones, 85% of them singletons, with 0.24% in the top ten. Sequencing was done on a sample of PBMCs. These receptors were obtained from a girl aged 2 to 9 in good health and CMV-seronegative.

There are a few counts of this clone. V is TRBV6-1 and J is TRBJ2-2, with 9 positions matching TRBD1. The V and J ends lost 6 bases and 4 bases, in that order; junction bases with no gene match: 0. The CDR3 covers 13 residues. Germline lookup yields CDR1 MNHNS and CDR2 SASEGT. Here the CDR3 reads CASRTGGTGELFF. In nucleotides, the CDR3 is TGTGCCAGCAGGACAGGGGGCACCGGGGAGCTGTTTTTT.

This clone was observed a single time. The DNA for the CDR3 is TGTGCCAGCAGTTATGATGGAGGGAGCCCAAACACCATATATTTT. It yields the protein CASSYDGGSPNTIYF. The rearrangement uses TRBV6-5 and TRBJ1-3, with D hard to call. This CDR3 has 15 amino acids. Germline V gene data show CDR1 as MNHEY and CDR2 as SVGAGI. Between the trimmed V and J ends, which lost 3 bases and 6 bases, there was a span of 15 bases.

The J gene is TRBJ2-5, the V gene TRBV7-8, with 8 bases fitting TRBD1. Looked up from germline, CDR1 is SGHVS and CDR2 is FQNEAQ. V dropped 1 base and J dropped 5; count of bases not matched to a gene: 12. The CDR3 sequence is 17 residues long. CDR3 residues: CASSLVVWQGARETQYF. Written as DNA, the CDR3 is TGTGCCAGCAGCTTAGTGGTCTGGCAGGGGGCGCGGGAGACCCAGTACTTC.

The genes are TRBV5-4 and TRBJ2-5; TRBD2 agrees at 9 bases. The germline gives CDR1 SGHNT, CDR2 YYREEE (reference sequence). V lost 4 bases and J lost 2; bases outside the gene matches: 12. The CDR3 has 17 residues. This CDR3 is CASSRTGGGAGQETQYF. The CDR3 coding sequence is TGTGCCAGCAGCCGGACGGGCGGGGGGGCGGGGCAAGAGACCCAGTACTTC. The whole variable domain, filled in from reference TRBV5-4 and TRBJ2-5, reads ETGVTQSPTHLIKTRGQQVTLRCSSQSGHNTVSWYQQALGQGPQFIFQYYREEENGRGNFPPRFSGLQFPNYSSELNVNALELDDSALYLCASSRTGGGAGQETQYFGPGTRLLVL.

The chain carries TRBV7-8 and TRBJ2-2; 8 nucleotides align to TRBD2. Trimming took 0 bases from V and 6 from J; bases not matched to a gene: 15. The CDR3 is 19 residues long. The germline V gene has CDR1 SGHVS and CDR2 FQNEAQ. For the CDR3, the DNA is TGTGCCAGCAGCTTAGCAGGGCGGCCTAGCGGGCTCGAAGCCGGGGAGCTGTTTTTT. Amino acid sequence: CASSLAGRPSGLEAGELFF. The full variable domain, rest sourced from reference TRBV7-8 and TRBJ2-2, is GAGVSQSPRYKVAKRGQDVALRCDPISGHVSLFWYQQALGQGPEFLTYFQNEAQLDKSGLPSDRFFAERPEGSVSTLKIQRTQQEDSAVYLCASSLAGRPSGLEAGELFFGEGSRLTVL.

This rearrangement joins TRBV30 to TRBJ1-2; possibly TRBD1 for D (6 bases). This CDR3 contains 12 residues. Trimming left V 1 base short and J 8 bases short, with 11 bases between. Germline V gene lookup returns CDR1 GTSNPN and CDR2 SVGIG (reference sequence). The CDR3 region is CAWSETGGGYTF. The CDR3 DNA follows: TGTGCCTGGAGTGAGACAGGCGGCGGCTACACCTTC.

The chain joins TRBV6-1 to TRBJ2-7, with D perhaps matching TRBD1 (6 bases). This CDR3 comprises 15 residues. Between the trimmed V and J ends, which lost 4 bases and 0 bases, there was a span of 13 bases. The germline gives CDR1 MNHNS, CDR2 SASEGT. CDR3 in amino acids: CASSVRGPSSYEQYF. CDR3 DNA sequence: TGTGCCAGCAGTGTCAGGGGTCCCAGCTCCTACGAGCAGTACTTC.

The chain joins TRBV5-6 to TRBJ2-5; the match to TRBD2 covers 16 bases. The trim removed 1 base at V and 5 bases at J, leaving 8 bases unmatched. The CDR3 runs to 18 residues. Germline CDR1 and CDR2: SGHDT and YYEEEE. CDR3 bases: TGTGCCAGCAGCTTGAAGGGACTAGCGGGAGGGCCTAAGGAGACCCAGTACTTC. It is translated as CASSLKGLAGGPKETQYF. The full variable domain, rest sourced from reference TRBV5-6 and TRBJ2-5, is DAGVTQSPTHLIKTRGQQVTLRCSPKSGHDTVSWYQQALGQGPQFIFQYYEEEERQRGNFPDRFSGHQFPNYSSELNVNALLLGDSALYLCASSLKGLAGGPKETQYFGPGTRLLVL.

The chain couples TRBV30 to TRBJ2-1; the match to TRBD2 covers 7 bases. The J segment lost 4 bases and the V segment lost 7 bases, leaving 10 bases of the junction unmatched. The CDR3 totals 14 residues. Germline assignment: CDR1 GTSNPN and CDR2 SVGIG (reference sequence). CDR3 DNA: TGTGCCTTAAGCGGGACCGCCTGGTACAATGAGCAGTTCTTC. Protein sequence: CALSGTAWYNEQFF.

The chain uses TRBV5-1 and TRBJ1-4; 7 bases map to TRBD1. This CDR3 is built from 15 residues. V shed 0 bases and J 5 bases; nucleotides not matched to a gene: 4. Germline loops: CDR1 SGHRS, CDR2 YFSETQ. CDR3 amino acids: CASSLALTGNEKLFF. The CDR3 nucleotides are TGCGCCAGCAGCTTGGCCTTGACAGGGAATGAAAAACTGTTTTTT.

The rearrangement joins TRBV5-4 to TRBJ2-5; tentatively, D is TRBD1 (5 bases). Germline assignment: CDR1 SGHNT and CDR2 YYREEE (reference sequence). The CDR3 has 16 residues. V was clipped by 4 bases and J by 1 base, with 17 bases between them. The DNA for the CDR3 is TGTGCCAGCAGCCCGGTTCAGGGTAAGGGCCAAGAGACCCAGTACTTC. Translating it yields CASSPVQGKGQETQYF. Supplemented by reference TRBV5-4 and TRBJ2-5, the full variable domain reads ETGVTQSPTHLIKTRGQQVTLRCSSQSGHNTVSWYQQALGQGPQFIFQYYREEENGRGNFPPRFSGLQFPNYSSELNVNALELDDSALYLCASSPVQGKGQETQYFGPGTRLLVL.

This sequence joins TRBV19 and TRBJ1-2, with TRBD1 identical over 8 bases. Germline-derived CDR1 and CDR2 are LNHDA and SQIVND (reference sequence). The CDR3 is 13 amino acids. V lost 4 bases and J lost 5; bases outside the gene matches: 3. CDR3 coding DNA: TGTGCCAGTAGTACGACAGGGGCTTATGGCTACACCTTC. Its translation is CASSTTGAYGYTF. The full variable domain, rest sourced from reference TRBV19 and TRBJ1-2, is DGGITQSPKYLFRKEGQNVTLSCEQNLNHDAMYWYRQDPGQGLRLIYYSQIVNDFQKGDIAEGYSVSREKKESFPLTVTSAQKNPTAFYLCASSTTGAYGYTFGSGTRLTVV.

In this sample, this clone turned up once. The gene calls are TRBV4-1 and TRBJ2-1; 7 bases are shared with TRBD2. Trimming cost V 6 bases and J 7 bases; bases outside gene matches: 6. Germline V gene sequence: CDR1 MGHRA, CDR2 YSYEKL. This CDR3 region has 13 residues. The CDR3 region is CASRPGTKNEQFF. The CDR3 DNA reads TGCGCCAGCAGGCCCGGGACTAAAAATGAGCAGTTCTTC.

The chain has TRBV12-1 and TRBJ2-1; the DNA was not compared with TRBD2, the D call given in the table. TRBV12-1 is given as a pseudogene. The CDR3 length is 15 residues. The CDR3 region is CASSFVLAGNNEQFF. In DNA form, the CDR3 reads TGTGCCAGCAGCTTTGTTCTAGCGGGAAACAATGAGCAGTTCTTC.

This clone was counted a few times. This chain joins TRBV6-1 and TRBJ1-2, with D tentatively TRBD1 (6 bases). V was trimmed by 6 bases and J by 8 bases, leaving 13 bases between them. The CDR3 loop spans 12 amino acids. Germline V gives CDR1 MNHNS, CDR2 SASEGT. DNA of the CDR3: TGTGCCAGCAGGGACGGACAGCTAGGCTACACCTTC. Translating it yields CASRDGQLGYTF.

The chain joins TRBV4-2 to TRBJ2-5; D ambiguous. The DNA end is a closer match to TRBJ2-7, so the J assignment may be wrong. The CDR3 covers 14 residues. Germline V gene data show CDR1 as LGHNA and CDR2 as YNFKEQ. CDR3 residues: CASSQEERAYEQYF. CDR3 sequence (DNA): TGTGCCAGCAGCCAAGAGGAGAGAGCCTACGAGCAGTACTTC.

The rearrangement joins TRBV27 to TRBJ2-1; 10 nucleotides align to TRBD2. With 3 bases clipped from V and 8 bases from J, the junction kept 7 bases outside the gene matches. The CDR3 loop spans 15 amino acids. Germline V lookup: CDR1 MNHEY, CDR2 SMNVEV (reference sequence). This CDR3 reads CASSLWSSGSDEQFF. CDR3 nucleotide sequence: TGTGCCAGCAGTTTGTGGTCTAGCGGGAGCGATGAGCAGTTCTTC.

V gene TRBV29-1 combines with J gene TRBJ2-1; 7 nucleotides line up with TRBD2. Germline V lookup: CDR1 SQVTM, CDR2 ANQGSEA. The CDR3 runs to 16 residues. With V trimmed by 6 bases and J by 4 bases, 15 bases remained unmatched. The CDR3 region is CSVAPLGGTIYNEQFF. The CDR3 DNA reads TGCAGCGTGGCCCCACTCGGGGGGACGATATACAATGAGCAGTTCTTC.

V and J are TRBV5-1 and TRBJ2-5; 12 bases match TRBD1. Germline V CDR1 and CDR2: SGHRS, YFSETQ. The CDR3 extends over 15 amino acids. Trimming cost V 3 bases and J 5 bases; bases outside gene matches: 5. The CDR3 DNA reads as TGCGCCAGCAGCTCCGTGGGACAGGGGGCGGAGACCCAGTACTTC. Encoded protein: CASSSVGQGAETQYF.

The V gene is TRBV6-5, the J gene TRBJ1-2; weak D call: TRBD1 (5 bases). V gave up 4 bases and J gave up 7 bases, with 13 bases separating them. Germline V gene sequence: CDR1 MNHEY, CDR2 SVGAGI. This CDR3 has 13 residues. The CDR3 loop is CASSFGGIGGYTF. In DNA form, the CDR3 reads TGTGCCAGCAGTTTCGGGGGTATTGGTGGCTACACCTTC.

J is TRBJ1-2 and V is TRBV5-4; TRBD1 might be the D (5 bases). CDR3 size: 16 residues. V dropped 0 bases and J dropped 5 bases, with 17 bases sitting between them. Germline V gives CDR1 SGHNT, CDR2 YYREEE (reference sequence). CDR3 sequence: CASSLGGRGGIYGYTF. The CDR3 DNA reads as TGTGCCAGCAGCTTGGGTGGCCGGGGGGGTATTTATGGCTACACCTTC. Complete variable domain (other parts from reference TRBV5-4 and TRBJ1-2): ETGVTQSPTHLIKTRGQQVTLRCSSQSGHNTVSWYQQALGQGPQFIFQYYREEENGRGNFPPRFSGLQFPNYSSELNVNALELDDSALYLCASSLGGRGGIYGYTFGSGTRLTVV.

This clone was seen only a few times. The rearrangement links TRBV30 to TRBJ2-3; TRBD2 matches 10 bases. With V trimmed by 2 bases and J by 2 bases, 10 bases remained unmatched. CDR1 and CDR2 from the germline V gene are GTSNPN and SVGIG (reference sequence). The CDR3 is 17 residues long. CDR3 protein: CAWSPDFLAGDTDTQYF. The DNA of the CDR3 is TGTGCCTGGAGTCCAGACTTCCTAGCGGGGGACACAGATACGCAGTATTTT.

The chain combines TRBV2 with TRBJ1-4, with 9 bases lining up with TRBD1. The ends lost 6 bases at V and 8 bases at J; junction bases unmatched: 7. Germline lookup yields CDR1 SNHLY and CDR2 FYNNEI. This CDR3 has 14 residues. For the CDR3, the DNA is TGTGCCAGCAGGGGGGACAGGGTGGCCGAAAAACTGTTTTTT. This sequence encodes CASRGDRVAEKLFF. The variable domain in full, completed from reference TRBV2 and TRBJ1-4, reads EPEVTQTPSHQVTQMGQEVILRCVPISNHLYFYWYRQILGQKVEFLVSFYNNEISEKSEIFDDQFSVERPDGSNFTLKIRSTKLEDSAMYFCASRGDRVAEKLFFGSGTQLSVL.

This chain links TRBV5-4 with TRBJ2-5; TRBD2 aligns across 9 bases. The J call is uncertain, as TRBJ2-7 better fits the DNA end. This CDR3 has 14 residues. CDR1 is SGHNT, CDR2 YYREEE, per germline (reference sequence). The CDR3 here is CASRDPIAGDEQYF. CDR3 in DNA: TGTGCCAGCAGGGATCCAATAGCGGGGGACGAGCAGTACTTC.

The rearrangement links TRBV2 to TRBJ1-1; tentatively, D is TRBD1 (6 bases). The CDR3 is made up of 13 amino acids. V was trimmed by 7 bases and J by 3 bases, leaving 12 bases between them. Germline-derived CDR1 and CDR2 are SNHLY and FYNNEI. The CDR3 sequence: CASTGQGYTEAFF. CDR3 DNA: TGTGCCAGCACAGGGCAGGGGTACACTGAAGCTTTCTTT.

The V and J genes are TRBV27 and TRBJ2-1; D perhaps matches TRBD1 (6 bases). Trimming removed 6 bases at V and 16 bases at J, with 19 bases between. The CDR3 runs to 12 residues. Germline lookup yields CDR1 MNHEY and CDR2 SMNVEV (reference sequence). In nucleotides, the CDR3 is TGTGCCAGCAGGAGACCTGGACAGTTCTTCTTCTTC. Its translation: CASRRPGQFFFF.

The V call is TRBV9, the J call TRBJ1-1; the D gene is possibly TRBD1 (5 bases). CDR1 and CDR2 (germline): SGDLS, YYNGEE. CDR3 size: 13 residues. Trimming took 4 bases from V and 0 from J, leaving 7 bases between them. As DNA, the CDR3 is TGTGCCAGCAGCAGGGGTGTGAACACTGAAGCTTTCTTT. It yields the protein CASSRGVNTEAFF. The full variable domain, completed using reference TRBV9 and TRBJ1-1, is DSGVTQTPKHLITATGQRVTLRCSPRSGDLSVYWYQQSLDQGLQFLIQYYNGEERAKGNILERFSAQQFPDLHSELNLSSLELGDSALYFCASSRGVNTEAFFGQGTRLTVV.

Here the CDR3 reads CASSKARGSNQPQHF. In DNA form, the CDR3 reads TGTGCCAGCAGCAAAGCGCGGGGTAGCAATCAGCCCCAGCATTTT. The chain links TRBV21-1 to TRBJ1-5. TRBV21-1 is a pseudogene. The CDR3 is 15 residues long.

The chain carries TRBV25-1 and TRBJ2-7, with 12 bases fitting TRBD1. Germline V gives CDR1 MGHDK, CDR2 SYGVNS. The V gene end was trimmed by 5 bases and the J gene end by 5 bases; junction bases not matched to a gene: 10. The CDR3 is 16 residues long. CDR3: CASSSHPRDRGHEQYF. CDR3 coding DNA: TGTGCCAGCAGTTCTCACCCCCGGGACAGGGGGCACGAGCAGTACTTC.